This TCR beta chain was retrieved from a study of blood T cell repertoires in COVID-19. Study-level background: There were acute and convalescent COVID-19 samples, and they came from the United States, Italy and Spain. T cells, B-cell-depleted T cells, or PBMCs provided the cDNA or gDNA that served as material.

The CDR3 has 16 amino acids. From germline, CDR1 is DFQATT and CDR2 SNEGSKA (reference sequence). With 3 bases clipped from V and 3 bases from J, the junction kept 8 bases outside the gene matches. Original data processing: Reference gene primers were amplified, and this amplification served to estimate nucleated cell counts. Sequenced by immunoSEQ multiplex PCR; TCRdb stores in-frame clones only, minus some. V and J calls and clone size are those listed in that table; D and trimming were worked out from the DNA. The table records tens of thousands of clones, 85% to 90% of them present only once. This TCR was recovered from a man aged 55 to 70 with acute or convalescent COVID-19. This sequence joins TRBV20-1 and TRBJ2-3; TRBD2 agrees at 11 bases. The sample taken for sequencing was peripheral blood. In nucleotides, the CDR3 is TGCAGTGCTAGTTTGTCTAGCGGGGGGAATACAGATACGCAGTATTTT. This gives the protein CSASLSSGGNTDTQYF.